The 19 T cell receptor beta chains listed next were all sequenced from one sample in a study of response to subunit inactivated influenza vaccine. MiXCR, run by TCRdb on the RT-PCR reads, gives a single entry per CDR3 protein. The sample holds just under 550,000 distinct CDR3 sequences; approximately 20% are singletons and the top ten take about 3%. Another study also made use of these data, one on T cells expressing NK-cell markers. In that study: The TCR beta cDNA came from 5'RACE template switching with UMIs.

The source material was CD4+ T cells sorted from PBMCs, sampled 11 to 12 days after vaccination. These receptors were collected from a man in his forties or fifties who received an inactivated influenza vaccine.

The gene calls are TRBV7-7 and TRBJ2-7; no clear D. The germline gives CDR1 SSHAT, CDR2 FNYEAQ (reference sequence). V was cut by 2 bases and J by 2 bases, with 10 bases left in between. The CDR3 length is 14 residues. CDR3 DNA sequence: TGTGCCAGCAGCTTAAACAGTAACACCTACGAGCAGTACTTC. It codes for CASSLNSNTYEQYF.

This rearrangement joins TRBV29-1 to TRBJ2-1; D perhaps matches TRBD2 (6 bases). The CDR3 covers 14 residues. The germline CDR1 and CDR2 sequences are SQVTM and ANQGSEA. The germline V and J ends were trimmed by 4 bases and 7 bases, with 17 bases remaining between them. CDR3 loop: CSVVRTTLNNEQFF. For the CDR3, the DNA is TGCAGCGTTGTGCGGACTACTCTAAATAATGAGCAGTTCTTC.

This clonotype has only a few counts. The V call is TRBV7-9, the J call TRBJ1-1; tentative D call: TRBD1 (6 bases). The ends were cut back, 8 bases at V and 0 bases at J, with 7 bases in the middle. In germline, CDR1 is SEHNR, CDR2 FQNEAQ (reference sequence). The CDR3 has 12 amino acids. DNA for the CDR3: TGTGCCAGCGGGGGCCTGAACACTGAAGCTTTCTTT. Protein sequence: CASGGLNTEAFF.

The J gene is TRBJ2-3, the V gene TRBV6-5; a possible D gene is TRBD2 (5 bases). V was clipped by 2 bases and J by 3 bases, with 9 bases between them. CDR1 and CDR2 from the germline V gene are MNHEY and SVGAGI. The CDR3 has 14 amino acids. The CDR3 reads CASSYEGVTDTQYF. The CDR3 DNA is TGTGCCAGCAGTTACGAGGGCGTGACAGATACGCAGTATTTT.

A few counts support this clonotype. J is TRBJ2-1 and V is TRBV4-3; the D gene could be TRBD1 or TRBD2 (5 bases each). Germline lookup yields CDR1 LGHNA and CDR2 YSLEER. V was pared by 0 bases and J by 5 bases, with 14 bases between. The CDR3 contains 16 residues. The CDR3 spells CASSQDRGGGNNEQFF. CDR3 in DNA: TGCGCCAGCAGCCAAGATCGGGGCGGAGGTAACAATGAGCAGTTCTTC.

This clonotype was picked up a small number of times. The chain combines TRBV5-1 with TRBJ1-6; D is unresolved. The CDR3 length is 18 residues. Germline V lookup: CDR1 SGHRS, CDR2 YFSETQ. V was pared by 1 base and J by 0 bases, with 14 bases between. CDR3 residues: CASSLSGTRSSYNSPLHF. The CDR3 DNA follows: TGCGCCAGCAGCTTGTCGGGAACCAGGAGCTCCTATAATTCACCCCTCCACTTT.

The CDR3 DNA reads as TGTGCCAGCAGCCGGGACAGCCTCTACGAGCAGTACTTC. It codes for CASSRDSLYEQYF. V usage is TRBV6-1 and J usage is TRBJ2-7, with TRBD1 matching 7 bases. Germline V CDR1 and CDR2: MNHNS, SASEGT. This CDR3 spans 13 amino acids. Trimming cost V 6 bases and J 3 bases; bases outside gene matches: 5.

The chain links TRBV6-2 or TRBV6-3 to TRBJ2-7, with 12 bases that match TRBD2. The CDR3 spans 20 residues. The germline gives CDR1 MNHEY, CDR2 SVGEGT. J lost 3 bases, V lost 4 bases, and 19 bases had no gene match. The CDR3 sequence is CASSWTTGRSSGRAFYEQYF. CDR3 in DNA: TGTGCCAGCAGTTGGACTACCGGTCGTTCTAGCGGGAGGGCCTTCTACGAGCAGTACTTC.

This clonotype was seen many times. The rearrangement joins TRBV29-1 to TRBJ2-1; 10 bases agree with TRBD2. CDR3 length: 17 residues. CDR1 SQVTM and CDR2 ANQGSEA come from the germline V gene. The ends lost 6 bases at V and 2 bases at J; junction bases unmatched: 13. CDR3 DNA sequence: TGCAGCGTGCCCGGGCTAGCGGGAGACGGGGCCTACAATGAGCAGTTCTTC. Encoded protein: CSVPGLAGDGAYNEQFF.

CDR3 DNA sequence: TGCAGTGCGCAGGGACTAGCGGTTTACAATGAGCAGTTCTTC. Translating it yields CSAQGLAVYNEQFF. The chain links TRBV20-1 to TRBJ2-1; 11 positions match TRBD2. The germline V gene has CDR1 DFQATT and CDR2 SNEGSKA (reference sequence). V lost 6 bases and J lost 4; bases outside the gene matches: 5. This CDR3 has 14 amino acids.

The chain employs TRBV15 and TRBJ2-3; 9 bases agree with TRBD2. With V trimmed by 1 base and J by 3 bases, 8 bases remained unmatched. CDR1 is LNHNV, CDR2 YYDKDF, per germline (reference sequence). This CDR3 has 17 amino acids. CDR3: CATSRVSFSGSTDTQYF. As DNA, the CDR3 is TGTGCCACCAGCAGAGTTTCGTTTAGCGGGAGTACAGATACGCAGTATTTT.

This sequence joins TRBV20-1 and TRBJ2-3, with a possible D match to TRBD2 (6 bases). V lost 6 bases to trimming and J lost 0 bases, with 13 bases between them. This CDR3 has 14 amino acids. Per germline, CDR1 DFQATT and CDR2 SNEGSKA (reference sequence). As DNA, the CDR3 is TGCAGTGCCTCCGAGGGACTCAGCACAGATACGCAGTATTTT. Translating it yields CSASEGLSTDTQYF.

This clonotype was seen many times. The chain has TRBV12-3 or TRBV12-4 and TRBJ1-6, with D unclear. There are 15 residues in the CDR3. Trimming stripped 0 bases from V and 9 bases from J, with 12 bases between. The CDR3 sequence is CASSLALGSVSPLHF. The CDR3 nucleotides read TGTGCCAGCAGTTTAGCGCTTGGGTCTGTTTCACCCCTCCACTTT.

This chain joins TRBV18 and TRBJ1-2, with 12 positions matching TRBD1. The germline V gene has CDR1 KGHSH and CDR2 LQKENI. The CDR3 extends over 18 amino acids. J gave up 4 bases and V 1 base, and 10 bases lay outside the gene matches. Here the CDR3 DNA reads TGTGCCAGCTCACCACGTCCCGGGACAGGGGGCAAGGGCTATGGCTACACCTTC. Encoded protein: CASSPRPGTGGKGYGYTF.

This clonotype was seen more than once but under ten times. This chain joins TRBV4-1 and TRBJ1-2, with D possibly matching TRBD1 (5 bases). The CDR3 extends over 13 amino acids. Germline-derived CDR1 and CDR2 are MGHRA and YSYEKL. Trimming pared 0 bases from V and 3 bases from J, leaving 5 bases between. The DNA of the CDR3 is TGCGCCAGCAGCCAAGAAGGGGACTATGGCTACACCTTC. Translation gives CASSQEGDYGYTF.

This clonotype was observed a handful of times. This chain links TRBV13 with TRBJ1-1; unclear D gene. The CDR3 runs to 15 residues. Deletions cut 4 bases from V and 2 bases from J, with 14 bases between. Germline CDR1 and CDR2: PRHDT and FYEKMQ (reference sequence). The DNA for the CDR3 is TGTGCCAGCAGCTCATTGGGCAGTATAAACACTGAAGCTTTCTTT. Translating it yields CASSSLGSINTEAFF.

J is TRBJ1-1 and V is TRBV25-1; D ambiguous. Trimming shortened V by 4 bases and J by 7 bases, and 4 bases separated the two germline ends. There are 10 residues in the CDR3. CDR1 and CDR2 (germline): MGHDK, SYGVNS. The CDR3 here is CASSGNEAFF. The CDR3 DNA reads TGTGCCAGCAGTGGAAATGAAGCTTTCTTT.

The chain's CDR3 is CAWSKGRRYGYTF. For the CDR3, the DNA is TGTGCCTGGAGTAAGGGGCGCAGGTATGGCTACACCTTC. The chain recombines TRBV30 with TRBJ1-2; D possibly corresponds to TRBD1 (5 bases). Germline V lookup: CDR1 GTSNPN, CDR2 SVGIG (reference sequence). CDR3 size: 13 residues. The V end lost 2 bases, the J end lost 5 bases, and 12 bases lay between the germline ends.

The genes are TRBV14 and TRBJ2-3; no reliable D call. This CDR3 has 15 amino acids. Per germline, CDR1 SGHDN and CDR2 FVKESK. V was pared by 5 bases and J by 7 bases, with 19 bases between. The CDR3 loop is CASSFLSGGGNTQYF. The CDR3 nucleotides are TGTGCCAGCAGCTTTCTCTCCGGTGGCGGCAATACGCAGTATTTT.